Presented here are 19 T cell receptor beta chains from one specimen sequenced in a study of CD8+ T cells in alopecia areata listed by TCRdb under 2018. The time point tag for this specimen amounts to: about 4 weeks on oral tofacitinib. In light of the paper, this sample's treatment or condition label describes: oral pan-JAK inhibitor, 5-10 mg twice daily. Libraries came from the immunoSEQ multiplex PCR assay. For TCR sequencing, RNA was extracted from every sample and reverse transcribed into cDNA to serve as template. As stored in TCRdb, this immuneACCESS dataset retains in-frame rearrangements with V and J assigned. A fraction of the clones does not appear; measured against another copy, unresolved V genes explain less than half of the discrepancy, and the remainder lacks a known reason. The sample contains about 150,000 clones, nearly 55% of them found a single time. Around 15% of the sample lies in the top ten.

This material consisted of CD8+ T cells sorted from blood, taken at week 4, from a patient treated with tofacitinib. The receptors come from a human donor with alopecia areata.

The chain couples TRBV4-1 to TRBJ2-7, with D possibly matching TRBD2 (6 bases). CDR3 length: 15 residues. Germline CDR1 is MGHRA and CDR2 is YSYEKL. Trimming shortened V by 3 bases and J by 6 bases, and 18 bases separated the two germline ends. The chain's CDR3 is CASSHQWRATAEQYF. The CDR3 coding sequence is TGCGCCAGCAGCCACCAGTGGAGGGCTACGGCCGAGCAGTACTTC.

This clone was detected only a few times. The rearrangement joins TRBV13 to TRBJ2-7, with a tentative D call TRBD1 (6 bases). Germline CDR1 is PRHDT and CDR2 is FYEKMQ (reference sequence). This CDR3 is built from 14 residues. Between the trimmed V and J ends, which lost 6 bases and 6 bases, there was a span of 18 bases. For the CDR3, the DNA is TGTGCCAGCAGTGAACAGGGTCCCTATACCGAGCAGTACTTC. Its protein is CASSEQGPYTEQYF.

This clone was seen a handful of times. The gene calls are TRBV7-9 and TRBJ2-1; D is undetermined. This CDR3 region has 11 residues. Germline CDR1 is SEHNR and CDR2 is FQNEAQ (reference sequence). V was shortened by 0 bases and J by 10 bases, with 4 bases between the two germline ends. The DNA of the CDR3 is TGTGCCAGCAGCTTAGCAGGAGAGCAGTTCTTC. Amino acids: CASSLAGEQFF.

This clone appeared a few times. The genes are TRBV19 and TRBJ2-2; unclear D gene. The CDR3 runs to 14 residues. The germline gives CDR1 LNHDA, CDR2 SQIVND (reference sequence). V lost 1 base and J lost 1, with 4 bases in between. This CDR3 reads CASSIGGNTGELFF. As DNA, the CDR3 is TGTGCCAGTAGTATAGGAGGGAACACCGGGGAGCTGTTTTTT.

The V and J genes are TRBV7-9 and TRBJ2-5, with unresolved D. CDR1 is SEHNR and CDR2 is FQNEAQ in the germline V gene (reference sequence). V shed 5 bases and J shed 1 base, with 11 bases lying between them. CDR3 length: 14 amino acids. DNA for the CDR3: TGTGCCAGCAGCCCGGAAGGAATCCAAGAGACCCAGTACTTC. Amino acids: CASSPEGIQETQYF. The full variable domain, its missing parts supplied by reference TRBV7-9 and TRBJ2-5, is DTGVSQNPRHKITKRGQNVTFRCDPISEHNRLYWYRQTLGQGPEFLTYFQNEAQLEKSRLLSDRFSAERPKGSFSTLEIQRTEQGDSAMYLCASSPEGIQETQYFGPGTRLLVL.

The chain employs TRBV30 and TRBJ1-1, with 7 bases lining up with TRBD1. J lost 8 bases, V lost 2 bases, and 8 bases had no gene match. CDR3 length equals 13 residues. Germline lookup yields CDR1 GTSNPN and CDR2 SVGIG (reference sequence). CDR3: CAWSPTGGGEAFF. The DNA for the CDR3 is TGTGCCTGGAGTCCCACGGGAGGGGGCGAAGCTTTCTTT.

The V and J genes are TRBV10-3 and TRBJ2-5; the D is unclear. The CDR3 extends over 17 amino acids. Germline lookup yields CDR1 ENHRY and CDR2 SYGVKD. V gave up 3 bases and J gave up 1 base, with 18 bases separating them. The CDR3 bases are TGTGCCATCAGTGAAAGTGGTCCCAACGACTTCCAAGAGACCCAGTACTTC. Its protein product is CAISESGPNDFQETQYF.

The gene calls are TRBV4-1 and TRBJ1-2; D is undetermined. Germline CDR1 MGHRA, CDR2 YSYEKL. The CDR3 loop spans 13 amino acids. Trimming stripped 2 bases from V and 4 bases from J, with 8 bases between. The DNA of the CDR3 is TGCGCCAGCAGCCAAAGGAGTGGCTATGGCTACACCTTC. It codes for CASSQRSGYGYTF.

This clone was counted many times. In DNA, the CDR3 is TGTGCCAGCAGCTTCGAGGGGTCAAGCTCCTACAATGAGCAGTTCTTC. This codes for CASSFEGSSSYNEQFF. This rearrangement joins TRBV7-2 to TRBJ2-1; D could derive from TRBD1 or TRBD2 (5 bases each). The CDR3 runs to 16 residues. Deletions cut 3 bases from V and 0 bases from J, with 12 bases between. Germline loops: CDR1 SGHTA, CDR2 FQGNSA.

The chain is built from TRBV11-2 and TRBJ2-4, with D perhaps TRBD1 or TRBD2 (5 bases each). CDR1 SGHAT and CDR2 FQNNGV come from the germline V gene. CDR3 size: 16 residues. V was pared by 4 bases and J by 5 bases, with 18 bases between. The CDR3 loop is CASSSEGRPHQNIQYF. In DNA form, the CDR3 reads TGTGCCAGCAGCTCCGAGGGGCGACCCCACCAAAACATTCAGTACTTC. Drawing the rest from reference TRBV11-2 and TRBJ2-4, the complete variable domain is EAGVAQSPRYKIIEKRQSVAFWCNPISGHATLYWYQQILGQGPKLLIQFQNNGVVDDSQLPKDRFSAERLKGVDSTLKIQPAKLEDSAVYLCASSSEGRPHQNIQYFGAGTRLSVL.

The chain uses TRBV29-1 and TRBJ2-7, with 7 positions matching TRBD1. This CDR3 contains 13 residues. The V gene end was trimmed by 4 bases and the J gene end by 2 bases; junction bases not matched to a gene: 5. Germline V gene sequence: CDR1 SQVTM, CDR2 ANQGSEA. The DNA of the CDR3 is TGCAGCGTTGCGGACAGGAGCGCCTACGAGCAGTACTTC. Its protein product is CSVADRSAYEQYF.

This chain connects TRBV13 to TRBJ1-2; 8 bases align to TRBD1. The CDR3 loop spans 17 amino acids. Germline V CDR1 and CDR2: PRHDT, FYEKMQ (reference sequence). V was clipped by 3 bases and J by 3 bases; unmatched bases: 12. The CDR3 reads CASSFAGTGSSDYGYTF. CDR3 bases: TGTGCCAGCAGCTTCGCCGGGACAGGATCCTCCGACTATGGCTACACCTTC.

This clone occurred once. V gene TRBV6-5 combines with J gene TRBJ2-7, with 7 nucleotides matching TRBD2. Germline V CDR1 and CDR2: MNHEY, SVGAGI. The CDR3 is 14 amino acids. The trim removed 0 bases at V and 3 bases at J, leaving 2 bases unmatched. The CDR3 loop is CASSYSGGSYEQYF. The CDR3 coding sequence is TGTGCCAGCAGTTACTCGGGCGGGAGCTACGAGCAGTACTTC.

This clone has just a few counts. In the same sample, other DNA sequences code for this CDR3. The gene calls are TRBV7-9 and TRBJ2-3; D uncertain. The CDR3 sequence is 13 residues long. Germline V gene lookup returns CDR1 SEHNR and CDR2 FQNEAQ (reference sequence). V was shortened by 4 bases and J by 0 bases, with 5 bases between the two germline ends. The CDR3 loop reads CASSSPSTDTQYF. In DNA, the CDR3 is TGTGCCAGCAGCTCGCCTAGCACAGATACGCAGTATTTT.

The rearrangement links TRBV27 to TRBJ1-1; D unclear. This CDR3 comprises 13 residues. V was clipped by 3 bases and J by 3 bases, with 8 bases between them. Germline lookup yields CDR1 MNHEY and CDR2 SMNVEV (reference sequence). The CDR3 sequence: CASSLREHTEAFF. The CDR3 DNA sequence: TGTGCCAGCAGTTTGAGGGAGCACACTGAAGCTTTCTTT.

This clone was seen a handful of times. The chain carries TRBV13 and TRBJ1-3; weak D call: TRBD1 (6 bases). Germline V gene lookup returns CDR1 PRHDT and CDR2 FYEKMQ (reference sequence). The CDR3 totals 15 residues. Trimming shortened V by 4 bases and J by 0 bases, and 10 bases separated the two germline ends. For the CDR3, the DNA is TGTGCCAGCAGCTCAGGGGAGGGCTCTGGAAACACCATATATTTT. Protein product: CASSSGEGSGNTIYF.

The chain recombines TRBV27 with TRBJ1-2; D is perhaps TRBD1 (5 bases). Deletions cut 8 bases from V and 5 bases from J, with 12 bases between. Germline assignment: CDR1 MNHEY and CDR2 SMNVEV (reference sequence). The CDR3 sequence is 12 residues long. In nucleotides, the CDR3 is TGTGCCAGCGGTAAACAGGAATATGGCTACACCTTC. Its translation: CASGKQEYGYTF.

The rearrangement uses TRBV11-2 and TRBJ2-5; 10 positions agree with TRBD2. V was pared by 3 bases and J by 2 bases, with 9 bases of the junction left unmatched. Germline V CDR1 and CDR2: SGHAT, FQNNGV. This CDR3 contains 17 residues. The CDR3 DNA reads as TGTGCCAGCAGCTTCGAGAGCGGGGGGGCGGAGCAAGAGACCCAGTACTTC. It is translated as CASSFESGGAEQETQYF.

J is TRBJ1-2 and V is TRBV2; D is ambiguous. V was clipped by 8 bases and J by 0 bases, with 16 bases between them. Per germline, CDR1 SNHLY and CDR2 FYNNEI. The CDR3 runs 15 residues. CDR3 sequence reads: CASRRSLRANYGYTF. CDR3 sequence (DNA): TGTGCCAGCCGGCGGTCCCTAAGAGCTAACTATGGCTACACCTTC.